This T cell receptor beta chain was sequenced during a study of cytomegalovirus exposure and HLA in healthy donors. General study points: Later analysis identified several of the most significant clusters that appeared linked to common viral pathogens. Presence/absence analysis assumed near-uniform sequencing depth across donors. Cytomegalovirus-associated TCR beta chains were listed, numbering under 200.

CDR1 and CDR2 from the germline V gene are SEHNR and FQNEAQ (reference sequence). The CDR3 is 13 residues long. V lost 6 bases and J lost 2, with 11 bases in between. Note on this clone: Antigen: not known.

PCR used 60 Vbeta primers and 13 Jbeta primers. The method was immunoSEQ multiplex PCR; TCRdb's version includes in-frame clones alone and lacks a portion of them. The top ten clones hold approximately 8.4% of a sample with about 110,000 clones, 73% of them seen once. Sequenced input: PBMCs. The receptor was isolated from a man in his forties in good health and CMV-seronegative. The genes are TRBV7-9 and TRBJ2-7; D is undetermined. In nucleotides, the CDR3 is TGTGCCAGCAGTTCCGGTGAAACCTACGAGCAGTACTTC. It encodes CASSSGETYEQYF.